A selection of T cell receptor beta chains follows, all from one sample in a study of T cells expressing NK-cell markers. TCRdb reanalyzed the 5' RACE reads, giving one entry per CDR3 protein sequence and no DNA. Recorded for this sample: 400,000 to 450,000 distinct CDR3 sequences. Sequenced material: blood T cells: a sorted CD56 or NKG2C T cell subset, CD4+ or CD8+ T cells, or bulk PBMC T cells (not recorded which). The receptors were sampled from a woman aged 18 to 75 in good health. Each CDR3 is given with its conserved first and last residue.

CDR3 protein: CASSLAGGLPSYNEQFF
V gene: TRBV7-6
J gene: TRBJ2-1

CDR3 protein: CSVLYGPEGYTF
V gene: TRBV29-1
J gene: TRBJ1-2

CDR3 protein: CASSFSRQTKLGEAFF
V gene: TRBV5-6
J gene: TRBJ1-1

CDR3 protein: CASIPGGVNTEAFF
V gene: TRBV19
J gene: TRBJ1-1

CDR3 protein: CASNANRGVVVQFF
V gene: TRBV6-2/TRBV6-3
J gene: TRBJ2-1

CDR3 protein: CASSEAPGQGIQYF
V gene: TRBV5-6
J gene: TRBJ2-4

CDR3 protein: CSPERTSGGQQETQYF
V gene: TRBV20-1
J gene: TRBJ2-5

CDR3 protein: CASSVTLGSGEKLFF
V gene: TRBV5-1
J gene: TRBJ1-4

CDR3 protein: CASSLQARDSPLHF
V gene: TRBV7-2
J gene: TRBJ1-6

CDR3 protein: CATIIRGVNYGYTF
V gene: TRBV12-3/TRBV12-4
J gene: TRBJ1-2

CDR3 protein: CATYPPTSVSSYNEQFF
V gene: TRBV12-3/TRBV12-4
J gene: TRBJ2-1

CDR3 protein: CASSQEVPGVPIKNIQYF
V gene: TRBV4-3
J gene: TRBJ2-4

CDR3 protein: CASSPLGPDNEQFF
V gene: TRBV18
J gene: TRBJ2-1

CDR3 protein: CASSSITSVGETQYF
V gene: TRBV11-2
J gene: TRBJ2-5

CDR3 protein: CASSSGTSGGSGQFF
V gene: TRBV12-3/TRBV12-4
J gene: TRBJ2-1

CDR3 protein: CASSLMDRTYTGELFF
V gene: TRBV7-3
J gene: TRBJ2-2

CDR3 protein: CASNLGGDSGNQPQHF
V gene: TRBV7-3
J gene: TRBJ1-5

CDR3 protein: CASSPVQGSAGELFF
V gene: TRBV12-3/TRBV12-4
J gene: TRBJ2-2

CDR3 protein: CASSPGSVYGYTF
V gene: TRBV5-1
J gene: TRBJ1-2

CDR3 protein: CASSIDTRNYGYTF
V gene: TRBV19
J gene: TRBJ1-2

CDR3 protein: CASSLYTGANVLTF
V gene: TRBV18
J gene: TRBJ2-6

CDR3 protein: CATSEAGDEQFF
V gene: TRBV24-1
J gene: TRBJ2-1

CDR3 protein: CASQGTANYGYTF
V gene: TRBV6-1
J gene: TRBJ1-2

CDR3 protein: CASSLTAYEKLFF
V gene: TRBV7-2
J gene: TRBJ1-4

CDR3 protein: CASRAGLLGELFF
V gene: TRBV2
J gene: TRBJ2-2

CDR3 protein: CASSFPGRLAGGFAYNEQFF
V gene: TRBV11-2
J gene: TRBJ2-1

CDR3 protein: CSANTPGRRETQYF
V gene: TRBV20-1
J gene: TRBJ2-5

CDR3 protein: CASSLGTENTEAFF
V gene: TRBV7-3
J gene: TRBJ1-1

CDR3 protein: CASSQDARITGELFF
V gene: TRBV4-2
J gene: TRBJ2-2

CDR3 protein: CASSSDLIAGGVEQFF
V gene: TRBV7-6
J gene: TRBJ2-1

CDR3 protein: CASSQYFGGSGRDNEQFF
V gene: TRBV4-3
J gene: TRBJ2-1

CDR3 protein: CASSPPIAGGGPEAFF
V gene: TRBV7-2
J gene: TRBJ1-1

CDR3 protein: CASRRAGTEAFF
V gene: TRBV25-1
J gene: TRBJ1-1

CDR3 protein: CASSIQEGYTEAFF
V gene: TRBV19
J gene: TRBJ1-1

CDR3 protein: CASSYSRGINTEAFF
V gene: TRBV6-5
J gene: TRBJ1-1

CDR3 protein: CASRHSGTGYNEQFF
V gene: TRBV6-2/TRBV6-3
J gene: TRBJ2-1

CDR3 protein: CASSSTGESYGYTF
V gene: TRBV5-1
J gene: TRBJ1-2

CDR3 protein: CASSLALAASYNEQFF
V gene: TRBV5-6
J gene: TRBJ2-1

CDR3 protein: CASSQFSTANTGELFF
V gene: TRBV4-3
J gene: TRBJ2-2

CDR3 protein: CASSPSDRAGIYNEQFF
V gene: TRBV5-6
J gene: TRBJ2-1

CDR3 protein: CASSQPSPTGEQFF
V gene: TRBV4-3
J gene: TRBJ2-1

CDR3 protein: CAWSQQGSWRGGGGNEQFF
V gene: TRBV30
J gene: TRBJ2-1

CDR3 protein: CASSFAREQYF
V gene: TRBV11-2
J gene: TRBJ2-7

CDR3 protein: CASSYSGATNEKLFF
V gene: TRBV6-5
J gene: TRBJ1-4

CDR3 protein: CSARAQGNEQFF
V gene: TRBV20-1
J gene: TRBJ2-1

CDR3 protein: CATSRDKKWGPEAFF
V gene: TRBV15
J gene: TRBJ1-1

CDR3 protein: CASSLNLADNEQFF
V gene: TRBV12-3/TRBV12-4
J gene: TRBJ2-1

CDR3 protein: CASREQGNYGYTF
V gene: TRBV12-3/TRBV12-4
J gene: TRBJ1-2

CDR3 protein: CASSITGAGEKLFF
V gene: TRBV7-9
J gene: TRBJ1-4

CDR3 protein: CASSPGDYYNEQFF
V gene: TRBV18
J gene: TRBJ2-1